What follows describes a single TCR beta chain. Its antigen remains unidentified. No base-level quality is on record; no much larger clone is a single base apart. TCRbeta CDR3 regions were amplified from genomic DNA by means of the immunoSEQ Assay, a bias-controlled multiplex PCR. The study's own analysis went as follows. Within the assay, amplification of reference gene primers was used to estimate how many nucleated cells each sample contained. To quantify the absolute abundance of each unique TCRbeta CDR3 rearrangement, sequence reads were collapsed and filtered. For each sample, productive Simpson clonality was calculated as the square root of Simpson's diversity index over productive rearrangements. TCRdb mirrors the immuneACCESS table, restricted to in-frame sequences. Some clones are absent from its copies; in checked studies, under half trace to an unresolved V gene, and the reason for the others is unknown. Clone size and the V and J calls come from that table; the DNA yielded D and trimming. In all, the sample holds 150,000 to 200,000 clones, and approximately 80% of those were seen once. Jointly, the top ten make up around 6.8% of the sample.

Trimming costs V 0 bases and J 5 bases, and their ends lie 10 bases apart. Taken from the germline V gene, the CDR1 and CDR2 loops are SGHDT and YYEEEE. From the cysteine up to the phenylalanine, the CDR3 has a length of 14 residues. The sequence is cut down to CDR3 DNA, 42 bases in frame from base 1. Whole blood was collected in K2EDTA tubes by collaborating institutions according to the institutions' own protocols. For TCRbeta analysis, collaborators shipped samples as frozen whole blood, isolated PBMCs, or DNA extracted from either of those sample types. These data belong to a study of blood T cell repertoires in COVID-19 (dated by TCRdb to 2020 to 2021). As for the study more broadly: Samples covering the acute and convalescent phases of COVID-19 were provided by collaborators in the United States, Italy and Spain. A freely available public database, intended as a resource for researchers studying the immune response to SARS-CoV-2, is where the repertoires were released. Deeply sampled blood TCRbeta repertoires from subjects exposed to, actively infected with, or recovered from COVID-19 were included in the dataset. The prospective study material was composed of cDNA or gDNA derived from T cells, B-cell-depleted T cells, or PBMCs. Where HLA class I and class II types were available, the types were taken from metadata supplied by the sample provider, not from assay-based typing. A de-identified subject ID, COVID-19 status, age in years and sex were almost always included in the sample metadata. Samples came from the ongoing ImmuneRACE study (first 160 participants) plus 1,254 subjects from 6 global collaborators.

The paper's findings and limits, for the study overall: Clinical and demographic metadata were provided uncurated, with the amount varying by source and participant.

The TCR was taken from a human donor in a cohort sampled during active COVID-19. The rearrangement joined TRBV5-6 to TRBJ2-3; matching of 6 bases hints at TRBD1 as the D gene. Specimen: peripheral blood. The nucleotide sequence reads TGTGCCAGCAGCTTGGTTGGGGGCCAAGATACGCAGTATTTT. Its translation reads: CASSLVGGQDTQYF.